These 3 T cell receptor beta chains were all obtained from the same sample, sequenced in a study of CD8 T cells in ankylosing spondylitis. MiXCR, applied by TCRdb to the 5' RACE reads, yields one record per CDR3 protein. The sample holds about 300,000 distinct CDR3 sequences, 11% seen once. The specimen sequenced was blood, either unsorted or a sorted T cell fraction (not recorded which). These receptors originate from a female donor with ankylosing spondylitis or in good health (not recorded which).

The sample holds many counts of this clonotype. This sequence joins TRBV7-2 and TRBJ1-4; TRBD1 might be the D (5 bases). CDR1 is SGHTA, CDR2 FQGNSA, per germline. The V and J ends lost 3 bases and 8 bases respectively, with 7 bases between them. The CDR3 length is 12 residues. CDR3 residues: CASSFRAEKLFF. In DNA form, the CDR3 reads TGTGCCAGCAGCTTCAGGGCAGAAAAACTGTTTTTT. The full variable domain, rest sourced from reference TRBV7-2 and TRBJ1-4, is GAGVSQSPSNKVTEKGKDVELRCDPISGHTALYWYRQSLGQGLEFLIYFQGNSAPDKSGLPSDRFSAERTGGSVSTLTIQRTQQEDSAVYLCASSFRAEKLFFGSGTQLSVL.

The V call is TRBV7-3, the J call TRBJ2-1, with a tentative D call TRBD2 (6 bases). The V end was cut by 8 bases, the J end by 3 bases, with 14 bases between. The germline gives CDR1 SGHTA, CDR2 FQGTGA. The CDR3 totals 14 residues. The CDR3 nucleotides read TGTGCCAGCGCGGGGCCAGCAAACTACAATGAGCAGTTCTTC. Translating it yields CASAGPANYNEQFF.

The chain carries TRBV30 and TRBJ2-5; D possibly corresponds to TRBD2 (6 bases). V lost 7 bases, J lost 3 bases, and 12 bases lay in between. The CDR3 loop spans 12 amino acids. Germline assignment: CDR1 GTSNPN and CDR2 SVGIG (reference sequence). The CDR3, as DNA: TGTGCCTCGACAATAGCGGAAGAGACCCAGTACTTC. It yields the protein CASTIAEETQYF.